The clone carrying this T cell receptor (beta chain) occurred once. Following extraction, RNA underwent reverse transcription to cDNA, which served as the sequencing template. Method: immunoSEQ multiplex PCR; TCRdb's copy keeps in-frame clones and lacks some. This sample carries 180,000 or so clones, approximately 55% of them seen once, and the ten largest clones take 10% to 13%. The sample is drawn from a study of CD8+ T cells in alopecia areata. Regarding treatment: oral pan-JAK inhibitor, 5-10 mg twice daily. Punch biopsies of lesional scalp, plus peripheral blood, were taken from alopecia areata patients. With 0 bases removed from V and 6 bases from J, the gap between germline ends came to 11 bases. This CDR3 has 14 residues. Germline CDR1 is MGHDK and CDR2 is SYGVNS.

This receptor was obtained from a human donor with alopecia areata. The starting material was CD8+ T cells sorted from blood, obtained at week 24, from a patient treated with tofacitinib. The J gene is TRBJ1-2, the V gene TRBV25-1; maybe TRBD1 (5 bases). The CDR3 spells CASSEYKGTDGYTF. CDR3 nucleotides: TGTGCCAGCAGTGAATACAAGGGGACGGATGGCTACACCTTC.